Below are 13 T cell receptor beta chains sequenced from a single sample in a study of blood T cell repertoires in COVID-19. Using immunoSEQ multiplex PCR, the repertoire was profiled, and TCRdb retains in-frame clones only, with some absent. There are tens of thousands of clones in the sample; 75% to 85% occur only once, and 2.5% to 3.5% lies in the top ten. Sequences were obtained from peripheral blood. All receptors come from a woman aged 55-70 years with acute or convalescent COVID-19.

The rearrangement joins TRBV27 to TRBJ1-1, with 7 bases aligning to TRBD1. Germline V gene lookup returns CDR1 MNHEY and CDR2 SMNVEV (reference sequence). CDR3 length equals 14 residues. Trimming cost V 4 bases and J 4 bases; bases outside gene matches: 6. CDR3 nucleotides: TGTGCCAGCAGTTCTTACAGGGGAGCCACTGAAGCTTTCTTT. Its translation is CASSSYRGATEAFF.

This sequence joins TRBV5-8 and TRBJ2-7; D is unresolved. Deletions cut 0 bases from V and 3 bases from J, with 10 bases between. In germline, CDR1 is SGHTS, CDR2 YDEGEE. There are 14 residues in the CDR3. CDR3 protein: CASSLAPGSYEQYF. CDR3 nucleotide sequence: TGTGCCAGCAGCTTGGCCCCAGGAAGCTACGAGCAGTACTTC.

The chain recombines TRBV24-1 with TRBJ2-5, with D possibly matching TRBD2 (7 bases). Germline CDR1 is KGHDR and CDR2 is SFDVKD. The length of the CDR3 is 16 residues. Trimming took 1 base from V and 2 from J, leaving 13 bases between them. The CDR3 nucleotides read TGTGCCACCAGTGATTTCGGGCGGGGGCTGCAAGAGACCCAGTACTTC. Translation gives CATSDFGRGLQETQYF.

CDR3 bases: TGTGCCAGCAGTGGACAGTACCAACACGCAACTAATGAAAAACTGTTTTTT. The encoded protein is CASSGQYQHATNEKLFF. The genes are TRBV6-1 and TRBJ1-4; D might be TRBD1 (5 bases). The V gene lost 4 bases and the J gene lost 0 bases, with 15 bases spanning the gap. Looked up from germline, CDR1 is MNHNS and CDR2 is SASEGT. The length of the CDR3 is 17 residues.

This clone was seen a few times. The CDR3 sequence: CASRPQGQGDHEQYF. CDR3 in DNA: TGTGCCAGCAGACCCCAAGGACAGGGCGACCACGAGCAGTACTTC. The chain couples TRBV2 to TRBJ2-7, with 8 bases matching TRBD1. From germline, CDR1 is SNHLY and CDR2 FYNNEI. The V and J ends lost 6 bases and 5 bases, in that order; junction bases with no gene match: 12. The CDR3 consists of 15 residues.

The rearrangement links TRBV7-2 to TRBJ2-7; TRBD1 agrees at 8 bases. After removal of 1 base from V and 5 bases from J, the junction contained 7 bases not matched to a gene. This CDR3 is 15 amino acids long. The germline V gene encodes CDR1 SGHTA and CDR2 FQGNSA. The CDR3 nucleotides read TGTGCCAGCAGCTTAGGTCAGGGGGCGGTCGACGAGCAGTACTTC. Its protein product is CASSLGQGAVDEQYF.

This chain uses TRBV19 with TRBJ1-5, with TRBD1 matching over 7 bases. The length of the CDR3 is 14 residues. Germline assignment: CDR1 LNHDA and CDR2 SQIVND (reference sequence). V shed 6 bases and J 5 bases; nucleotides not matched to a gene: 7. CDR3: CASRGGDVYQPQHF. CDR3 sequence (DNA): TGTGCCAGTAGAGGGGGCGACGTGTATCAGCCCCAGCATTTT.

This chain links TRBV27 with TRBJ1-5; a weak D match, TRBD1 (5 bases). Per germline, CDR1 MNHEY and CDR2 SMNVEV (reference sequence). Trimming removed 3 bases from V and 6 bases from J, with 12 bases in between. The CDR3 is made up of 14 amino acids. CDR3 DNA: TGTGCCAGCAGTTTTGTCAGAGACAGTCAGCCCCAGCATTTT. Encoded protein: CASSFVRDSQPQHF.

The CDR3 loop is CASTRGQAPYEQYF. CDR3 in DNA: TGTGCCAGCACTAGAGGACAGGCCCCCTACGAGCAGTACTTC. This chain links TRBV6-5 with TRBJ2-7, with 7 positions matching TRBD1. CDR1 MNHEY and CDR2 SVGAGI come from the germline V gene. V shed 7 bases, J shed 2 bases, and the junction held 8 bases outside the gene matches. CDR3 length: 14 residues.

This clone turned up a few times. The V and J genes are TRBV3-1 (or the pseudogene TRBV3-2) and TRBJ2-2; 9 nucleotides align to TRBD2. Germline CDR1 reads LGHDT; CDR2 reads YNNKEL (reference sequence). The CDR3 is 18 amino acids. Trimming removed 4 bases from V and 0 bases from J; junction bases left unmatched: 9. The CDR3 spells CASSRSIAGVANTGELFF. The CDR3 bases are TGTGCCAGCAGCCGTTCGATAGCGGGAGTTGCGAACACCGGGGAGCTGTTTTTT.

The V and J genes are TRBV6-1 and TRBJ1-2; 8 nucleotides match TRBD1. Looked up from germline, CDR1 is MNHNS and CDR2 is SASEGT. V shed 3 bases and J 8 bases; nucleotides not matched to a gene: 11. CDR3 length: 15 amino acids. The DNA of the CDR3 is TGTGCCAGCAGTGACCGGACAGGGCTTACCACGGGCTACACCTTC. This translates into CASSDRTGLTTGYTF.

This chain joins TRBV7-8 and TRBJ2-1; TRBD2 aligns across 14 bases. V shed 5 bases and J 4 bases; nucleotides not matched to a gene: 19. Germline loops: CDR1 SGHVS, CDR2 FQNEAQ. The CDR3 contains 21 residues. CDR3 bases: TGTGCCAGCAGCCGACCCAACACGACTAGCGGGAGGGAGGTGCGGTACAATGAGCAGTTCTTC. The encoded protein is CASSRPNTTSGREVRYNEQFF.

The chain carries TRBV6-1 and TRBJ1-2; D uncertain. V was cut by 3 bases and J by 8 bases, with 13 bases left in between. The germline V gene has CDR1 MNHNS and CDR2 SASEGT. This CDR3 comprises 13 residues. The CDR3 region has the DNA TGTGCCAGCAGTGAGGGCGCGACCTGGGGCTACACCTTC. The encoded protein is CASSEGATWGYTF.